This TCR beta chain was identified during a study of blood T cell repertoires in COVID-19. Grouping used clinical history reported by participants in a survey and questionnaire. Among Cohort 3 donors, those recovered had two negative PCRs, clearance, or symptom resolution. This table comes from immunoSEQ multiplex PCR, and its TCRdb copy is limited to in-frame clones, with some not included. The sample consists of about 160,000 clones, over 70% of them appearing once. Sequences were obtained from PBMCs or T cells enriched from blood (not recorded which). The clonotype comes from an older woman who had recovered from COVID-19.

CDR3 in amino acids: CASSLLSDTQYF. The CDR3 bases are TGCGCCAGCAGCTTACTATCAGATACGCAGTATTTT. V and J are TRBV5-1 and TRBJ2-3; D unresolved. The CDR3 is 12 amino acids. The V end was cut by 2 bases, the J end by 4 bases, with 5 bases between. The V gene's germline CDR1 is SGHRS and CDR2 YFSETQ. The variable domain in full, with the rest retrieved from reference TRBV5-1 and TRBJ2-3, is KAGVTQTPRYLIKTRGQQVTLSCSPISGHRSVSWYQQTPGQGLQFLFEYFSETQRNKGNFPGRFSGRQFSNSRSEMNVSTLELGDSALYLCASSLLSDTQYFGPGTRLTVL.